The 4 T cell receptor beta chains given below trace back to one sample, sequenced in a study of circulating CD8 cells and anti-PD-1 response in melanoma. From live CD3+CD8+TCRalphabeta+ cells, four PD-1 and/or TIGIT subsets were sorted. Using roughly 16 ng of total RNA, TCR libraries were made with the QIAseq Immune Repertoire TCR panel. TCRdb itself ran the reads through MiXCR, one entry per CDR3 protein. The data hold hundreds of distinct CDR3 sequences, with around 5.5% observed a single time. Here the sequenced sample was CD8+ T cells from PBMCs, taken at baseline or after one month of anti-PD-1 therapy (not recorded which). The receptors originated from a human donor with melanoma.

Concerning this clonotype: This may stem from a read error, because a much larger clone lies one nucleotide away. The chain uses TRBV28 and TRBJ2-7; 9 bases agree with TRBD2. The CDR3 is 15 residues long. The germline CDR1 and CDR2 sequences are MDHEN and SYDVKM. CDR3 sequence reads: CASSSLASGIYEQCF. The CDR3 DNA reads TGTGCCAGCAGTTCCCTCGCTAGCGGGATCTACGAGCAGTGCTTC.

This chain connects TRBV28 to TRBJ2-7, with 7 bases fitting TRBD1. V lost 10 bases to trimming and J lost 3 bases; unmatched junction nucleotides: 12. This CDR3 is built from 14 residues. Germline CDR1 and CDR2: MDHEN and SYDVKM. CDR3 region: CANNLQGEYYEQYF. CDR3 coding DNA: TGTGCCAACAACCTGCAGGGGGAGTACTACGAGCAGTACTTC.

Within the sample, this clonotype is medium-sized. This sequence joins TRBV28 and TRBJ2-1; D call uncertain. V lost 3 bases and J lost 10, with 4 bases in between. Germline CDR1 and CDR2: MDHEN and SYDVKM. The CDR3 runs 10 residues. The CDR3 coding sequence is TGTGCCAGCAGTTTCCGGGAGCAGTTCTTC. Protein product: CASSFREQFF. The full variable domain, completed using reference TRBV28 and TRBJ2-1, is DVKVTQSSRYLVKRTGEKVFLECVQDMDHENMFWYRQDPGLGLRLIYFSYDVKMKEKGDIPEGYSVSREKKERFSLILESASTNQTSMYLCASSFREQFFGPGTRLTVL.

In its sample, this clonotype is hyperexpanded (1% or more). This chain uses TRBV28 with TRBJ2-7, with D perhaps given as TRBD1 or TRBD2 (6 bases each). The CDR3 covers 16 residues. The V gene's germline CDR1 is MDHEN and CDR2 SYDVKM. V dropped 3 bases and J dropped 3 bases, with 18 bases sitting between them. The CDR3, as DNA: TGTGCCAGCAGTTTGTCGGGGGCCTCGGGGCTCTACGAGCAGTACTTC. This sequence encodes CASSLSGASGLYEQYF.